The clone carrying this T cell receptor beta chain was seen only a few times. Its target is not known. Produced via immunoSEQ multiplex PCR; TCRdb's table is partial and in-frame only. Of more than 50,000 clones listed, roughly 80% are singletons. The data were taken from a study of a mutant IDH1 vaccine in newly diagnosed glioma. Study at large: Either 4-6 weeks after radiotherapy alone or alongside temozolomide, vaccination was begun. The therapy given earlier, which was standard therapy, consisted of radiotherapy, temozolomide, or both, and most of the patients received both. The sex distribution of treated patients was about 62% male and about 40% female, with a mean age of roughly 40 years.

Trimming shortened V by 1 base and J by 1 base, and 10 bases separated the two germline ends. This CDR3 is built from 15 residues. The germline V gene has CDR1 SGHNT and CDR2 YENEEA. Time point defined: week 11, during vaccination. One vaccine dose held 300 ug of mutant IDH1 20-mer peptide and came with topical imiquimod. Astrocytomas found in donors were new, WHO grade 3 or 4, IDH1-mutant and ATRX-lost. The genes are TRBV11-3 and TRBJ1-1; D remains ambiguous. Sample: PBMCs, taken from a glioma patient whose treatment included an IDH1 peptide vaccine. The clonotype originates from a man aged 50 to 60 with glioma. CDR3 nucleotides: TGTGCCAGCAGCTTAGGTAATTCCAGGAACACTGAAGCTTTCTTT. This gives the protein CASSLGNSRNTEAFF.